The 5 T cell receptor beta chains below all came from one sample that was sequenced in a study of regulatory T cells in long-lasting Graves disease (dated by TCRdb to the early 2020s). This sample's time point label indicates: newly diagnosed GD, antithyroid drugs for less than 3 months. For both TCR sequencing and RNA sequencing, RNA was extracted from PBMCs using TRIzol. Libraries were built with multiplex PCR. TCRdb lists the instrument as Illumina HiSeq 4000. To build TCR beta libraries, CDR3 regions were amplified by Arm-PCR using iRepertoire HTBI primers. TCRdb ran its own pipeline on the public reads, namely fastp trimming at Q25 and MiXCR clone calling, and kept in-frame beta chains. Identical CDR3 protein sequences are pooled into one entry, listed with their most common genes and DNA. The sample profile shows a few hundred thousand distinct CDR3 sequences; around 17% of them were found once. The ten biggest clones cover about 27% of the sample.

This sample also belongs to another study, concerning T cells in Graves' hyperthyroidism and ophthalmopathy.

This material consisted of peripheral blood mononuclear cells (PBMCs), taken at new diagnosis, from a patient treated with antithyroid drugs. The receptors come from a man between 35 and 55 years old with Graves disease. Donor details come from another sample of the same person, matched by shared clones.

At least ten counts were recorded for this clonotype. The chain employs TRBV10-3 and TRBJ1-2, with D perhaps matching TRBD1 (5 bases). This CDR3 contains 13 residues. Germline-derived CDR1 and CDR2 are ENHRY and SYGVKD. V gave up 3 bases and J gave up 6 bases, with 11 bases separating them. CDR3 protein: CAISDPGRDGYTF. Written as DNA, the CDR3 is TGTGCCATCAGTGACCCAGGGAGGGATGGCTACACCTTC.

This clonotype came up a few times. The V gene is TRBV4-1, the J gene TRBJ2-1, with 9 positions matching TRBD2. Unmatched junction bases numbered 7, after V lost 3 bases and J lost 10 bases. Germline V gives CDR1 MGHRA, CDR2 YSYEKL. This CDR3 comprises 14 residues. CDR3: CASSHDRLADEQFF. CDR3 nucleotides: TGCGCCAGCAGCCATGACCGACTAGCGGACGAGCAGTTCTTC.

The chain has TRBV19 and TRBJ1-6, with 7 positions matching TRBD1. After removal of 6 bases from V and 10 bases from J, the junction contained 9 bases not matched to a gene. Germline V gene lookup returns CDR1 LNHDA and CDR2 SQIVND (reference sequence). The CDR3 is made up of 14 amino acids. CDR3 residues: CASSTTGFDSPLHF. CDR3 coding DNA: TGTGCCAGTAGCACGACAGGGTTCGACTCACCCCTCCACTTT.

This clonotype has a handful of counts. This chain connects TRBV29-1 to TRBJ2-7, with unresolved D. The CDR3 spans 14 residues. Germline V gene data show CDR1 as SQVTM and CDR2 as ANQGSEA. Trimming took off 4 bases at V and 5 bases at J, with 18 bases between the two ends. Written as DNA, the CDR3 is TGCAGCGTTGGGACGGGTGGGTTCACAGACGAGCAGTACTTC. It yields the protein CSVGTGGFTDEQYF.

In this sample, this clonotype turned up many times. The J gene is TRBJ2-3, the V gene TRBV18; tentatively, D is TRBD2 (5 bases). V lost 3 bases and J 2 bases, leaving 6 bases between the germline ends. This CDR3 region has 13 residues. Germline CDR1 and CDR2: KGHSH and LQKENI. CDR3 coding DNA: TGTGCCAGCTCACCCGGGAACACAGATACGCAGTATTTT. It specifies CASSPGNTDTQYF.